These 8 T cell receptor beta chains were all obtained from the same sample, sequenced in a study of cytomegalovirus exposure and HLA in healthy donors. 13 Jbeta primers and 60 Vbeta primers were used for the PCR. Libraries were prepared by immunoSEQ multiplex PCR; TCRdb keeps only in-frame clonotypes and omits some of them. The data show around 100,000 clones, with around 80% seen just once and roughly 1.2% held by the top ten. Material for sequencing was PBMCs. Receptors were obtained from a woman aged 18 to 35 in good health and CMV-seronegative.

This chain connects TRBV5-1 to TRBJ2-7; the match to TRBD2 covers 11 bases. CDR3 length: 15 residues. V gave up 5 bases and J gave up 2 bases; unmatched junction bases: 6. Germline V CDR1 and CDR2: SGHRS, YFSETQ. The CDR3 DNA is TGCGCCAGCAGTGAAGGGACTAGCGGAACCTACGAGCAGTACTTC. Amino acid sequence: CASSEGTSGTYEQYF. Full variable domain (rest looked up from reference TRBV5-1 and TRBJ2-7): KAGVTQTPRYLIKTRGQQVTLSCSPISGHRSVSWYQQTPGQGLQFLFEYFSETQRNKGNFPGRFSGRQFSNSRSEMNVSTLELGDSALYLCASSEGTSGTYEQYFGPGTRLTVT.

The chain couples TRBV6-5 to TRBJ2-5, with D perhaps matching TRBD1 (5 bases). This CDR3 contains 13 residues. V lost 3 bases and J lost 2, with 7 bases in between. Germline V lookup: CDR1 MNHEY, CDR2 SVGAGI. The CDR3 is CASSYPGQETQYF. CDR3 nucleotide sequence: TGTGCCAGCAGTTATCCAGGGCAAGAGACCCAGTACTTC.

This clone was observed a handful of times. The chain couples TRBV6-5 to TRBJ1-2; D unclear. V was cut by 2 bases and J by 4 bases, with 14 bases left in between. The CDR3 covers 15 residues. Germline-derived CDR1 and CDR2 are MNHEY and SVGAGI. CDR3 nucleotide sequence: TGTGCCAGCAGTTACGGTCCCGAAGCAGGCTATGGCTACACCTTC. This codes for CASSYGPEAGYGYTF.

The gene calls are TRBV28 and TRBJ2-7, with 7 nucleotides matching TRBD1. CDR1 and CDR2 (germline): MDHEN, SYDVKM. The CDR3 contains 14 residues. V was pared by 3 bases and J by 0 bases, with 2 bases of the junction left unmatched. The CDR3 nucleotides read TGTGCCAGCAGTTTGGGGACAGACTCCTACGAGCAGTACTTC. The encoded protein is CASSLGTDSYEQYF.

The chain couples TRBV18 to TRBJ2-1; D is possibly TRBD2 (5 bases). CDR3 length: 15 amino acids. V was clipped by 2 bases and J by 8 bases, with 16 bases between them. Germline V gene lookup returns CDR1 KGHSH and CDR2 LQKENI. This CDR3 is CASSPGLPTVHEQFF. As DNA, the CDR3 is TGTGCCAGCTCACCAGGACTGCCTACAGTTCATGAGCAGTTCTTC.

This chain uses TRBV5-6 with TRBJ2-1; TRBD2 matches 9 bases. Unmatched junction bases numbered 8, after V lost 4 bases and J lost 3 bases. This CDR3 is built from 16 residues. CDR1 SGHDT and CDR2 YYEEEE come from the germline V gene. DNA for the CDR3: TGTGCCAGCAGCCTTCACGGGACTAGCCTCTACAATGAGCAGTTCTTC. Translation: CASSLHGTSLYNEQFF. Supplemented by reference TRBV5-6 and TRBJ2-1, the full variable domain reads DAGVTQSPTHLIKTRGQQVTLRCSPKSGHDTVSWYQQALGQGPQFIFQYYEEEERQRGNFPDRFSGHQFPNYSSELNVNALLLGDSALYLCASSLHGTSLYNEQFFGPGTRLTVL.

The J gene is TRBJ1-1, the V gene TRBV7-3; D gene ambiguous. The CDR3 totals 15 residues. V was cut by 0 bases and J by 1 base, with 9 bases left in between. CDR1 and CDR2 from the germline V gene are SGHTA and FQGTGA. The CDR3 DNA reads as TGTGCCAGCAGCTTAACGGGCAGCCAGAACACTGAAGCTTTCTTT. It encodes CASSLTGSQNTEAFF.

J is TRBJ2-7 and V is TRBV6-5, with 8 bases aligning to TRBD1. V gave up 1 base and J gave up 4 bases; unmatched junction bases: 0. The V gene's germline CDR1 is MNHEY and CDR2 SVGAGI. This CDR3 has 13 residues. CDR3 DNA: TGTGCCAGCAGTTACTACAGGGGGTACGAGCAGTACTTC. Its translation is CASSYYRGYEQYF.